This passage covers 8 T cell receptor beta chains from one sample sequenced in a study of T cell repertoires in cytomegalovirus infection. TCRdb re-called the reads with MiXCR, one entry per CDR3 protein. The sample lists 250,000 to 300,000 distinct CDR3 sequences, about 26% seen once, with approximately 14% in the top ten. What was sequenced was PBMCs. The receptors shown here come from a human donor in good health (CMV status not recorded). Some clones in this sample may be carry-over from other donors' samples.

CDR3 amino acids: CARAGQPQHF. CDR3 DNA: TGTGCCAGGGCTGGTCAGCCCCAGCATTTT. This chain uses TRBV14 with TRBJ1-5; D unclear. V was shortened by 9 bases and J by 6 bases, with 6 bases between the two germline ends. Germline V gives CDR1 SGHDN, CDR2 FVKESK. This CDR3 has 10 amino acids.

V and J are TRBV29-1 and TRBJ1-1; D is unclear. Germline V gives CDR1 SQVTM, CDR2 ANQGSEA. This CDR3 region has 11 residues. V was trimmed by 5 bases and J by 3 bases, leaving 7 bases between them. This CDR3 is CSVRGYTEAFF. In nucleotides, the CDR3 is TGCAGCGTTAGAGGGTACACTGAAGCTTTCTTT.

The chain couples TRBV28 to TRBJ2-3; the match to TRBD1 covers 9 bases. V was clipped by 7 bases and J by 9 bases; unmatched bases: 11. Germline CDR1 is MDHEN and CDR2 is SYDVKM. This CDR3 contains 14 residues. In DNA form, the CDR3 reads TGTGCCAGCATCATGACAGGGGGTTCTGAAACGCAGTATTTT. Residues: CASIMTGGSETQYF.

This clonotype was picked up a small number of times. The chain recombines TRBV5-6 with TRBJ1-1; D uncertain. CDR1 SGHDT and CDR2 YYEEEE come from the germline V gene. This CDR3 has 13 amino acids. Trimming removed 0 bases at V and 4 bases at J, with 7 bases between. The CDR3 bases are TGTGCCAGCAGCTTGGGGAGAACCACTGAAGCTTTCTTT. It translates to CASSLGRTTEAFF. Full variable domain (missing parts from reference TRBV5-6 and TRBJ1-1): DAGVTQSPTHLIKTRGQQVTLRCSPKSGHDTVSWYQQALGQGPQFIFQYYEEEERQRGNFPDRFSGHQFPNYSSELNVNALLLGDSALYLCASSLGRTTEAFFGQGTRLTVV.

This clonotype was counted between two and nine times. This chain links TRBV28 with TRBJ1-5, with a tentative D call TRBD1 (6 bases). V gave up 8 bases and J gave up 3 bases, with 11 bases separating them. The CDR3 sequence is 13 residues long. CDR1 is MDHEN and CDR2 is SYDVKM in the germline V gene. CDR3 sequence (DNA): TGTGCCAGCCTGGACAGAATCAATCAGCCCCAGCATTTT. It encodes CASLDRINQPQHF.

The CDR3 bases are TGTGCCAGCTCACCACGGGACAGGGGAACGCAGTATTTT. Translating gives CASSPRDRGTQYF. The rearrangement uses TRBV18 and TRBJ2-3; 10 bases agree with TRBD1. The junction had 1 base not matched to a gene; V was cut back by 1 base and J by 9 bases. The CDR3 totals 13 residues. Germline V gives CDR1 KGHSH, CDR2 LQKENI.

This clonotype occurred a few times. The chain combines TRBV5-1 with TRBJ2-7; either TRBD1 or TRBD2 may supply D (5 bases each). Between the trimmed V and J ends, which lost 8 bases and 0 bases, there was a span of 18 bases. CDR3 length: 15 amino acids. Germline CDR1 reads SGHRS; CDR2 reads YFSETQ. CDR3 DNA: TGCGCCAGTGTCCCCGGGACCGCTAGCTCCTACGAGCAGTACTTC. Its translation is CASVPGTASSYEQYF.

This clonotype was detected many times. V gene TRBV28 combines with J gene TRBJ2-5; TRBD1 aligns across 7 bases. Germline lookup yields CDR1 MDHEN and CDR2 SYDVKM. V lost 7 bases and J lost 2; bases outside the gene matches: 7. This CDR3 has 14 amino acids. CDR3 DNA sequence: TGTGCCAGCACCTTAGACAGGGAACAAGAGACCCAGTACTTC. Its translation: CASTLDREQETQYF.